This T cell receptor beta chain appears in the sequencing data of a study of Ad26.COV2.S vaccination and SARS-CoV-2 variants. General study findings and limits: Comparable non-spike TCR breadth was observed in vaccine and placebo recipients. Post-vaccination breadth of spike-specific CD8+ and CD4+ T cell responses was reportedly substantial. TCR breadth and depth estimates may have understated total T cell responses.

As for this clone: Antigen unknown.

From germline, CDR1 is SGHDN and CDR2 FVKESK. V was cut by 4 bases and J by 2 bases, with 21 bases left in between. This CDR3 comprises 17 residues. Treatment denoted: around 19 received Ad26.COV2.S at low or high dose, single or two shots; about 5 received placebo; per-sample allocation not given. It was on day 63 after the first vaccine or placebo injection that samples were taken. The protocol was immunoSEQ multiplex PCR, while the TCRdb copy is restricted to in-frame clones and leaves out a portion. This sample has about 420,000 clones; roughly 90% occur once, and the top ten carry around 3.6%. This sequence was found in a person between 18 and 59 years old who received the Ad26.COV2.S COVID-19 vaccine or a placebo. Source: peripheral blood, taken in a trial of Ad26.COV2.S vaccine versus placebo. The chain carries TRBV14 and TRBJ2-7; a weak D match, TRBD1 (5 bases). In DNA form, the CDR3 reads TGTGCCAGCAGCCCAACCTACACCCGGTACAGGCCCTACGAGCAGTACTTC. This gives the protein CASSPTYTRYRPYEQYF.